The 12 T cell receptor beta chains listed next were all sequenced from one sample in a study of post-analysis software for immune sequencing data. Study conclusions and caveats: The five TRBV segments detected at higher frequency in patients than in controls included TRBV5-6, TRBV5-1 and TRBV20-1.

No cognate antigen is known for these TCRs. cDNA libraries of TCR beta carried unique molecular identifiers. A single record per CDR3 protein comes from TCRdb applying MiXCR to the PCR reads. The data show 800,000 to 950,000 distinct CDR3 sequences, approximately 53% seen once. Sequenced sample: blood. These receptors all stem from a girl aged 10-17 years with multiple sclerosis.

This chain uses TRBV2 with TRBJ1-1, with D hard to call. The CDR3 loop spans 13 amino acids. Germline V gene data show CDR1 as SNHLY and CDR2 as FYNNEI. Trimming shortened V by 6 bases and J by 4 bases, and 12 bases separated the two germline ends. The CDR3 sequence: CASRLVSGTEAFF. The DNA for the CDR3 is TGTGCCAGCAGGTTAGTCTCCGGCACTGAAGCTTTCTTT.

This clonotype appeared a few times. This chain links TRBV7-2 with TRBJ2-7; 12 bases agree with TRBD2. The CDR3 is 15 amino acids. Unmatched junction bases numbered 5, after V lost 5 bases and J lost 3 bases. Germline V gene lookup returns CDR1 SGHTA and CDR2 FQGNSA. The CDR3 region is CASSPTSGGFYEQYF. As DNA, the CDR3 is TGTGCCAGCAGCCCGACTAGCGGGGGTTTCTACGAGCAGTACTTC.

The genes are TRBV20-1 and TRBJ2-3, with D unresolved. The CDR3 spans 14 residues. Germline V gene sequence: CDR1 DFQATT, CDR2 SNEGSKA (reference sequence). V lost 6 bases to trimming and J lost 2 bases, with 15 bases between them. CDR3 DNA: TGCAGTGCGACGTCTAGGGAAGCCACAGATACGCAGTATTTT. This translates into CSATSREATDTQYF.

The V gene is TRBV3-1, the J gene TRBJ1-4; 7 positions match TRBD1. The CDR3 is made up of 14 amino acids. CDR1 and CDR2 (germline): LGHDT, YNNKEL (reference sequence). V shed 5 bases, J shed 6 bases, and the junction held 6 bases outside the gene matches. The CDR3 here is CASSNRGFYEKLFF. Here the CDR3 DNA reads TGTGCCAGCAGCAACAGGGGCTTTTATGAAAAACTGTTTTTT.

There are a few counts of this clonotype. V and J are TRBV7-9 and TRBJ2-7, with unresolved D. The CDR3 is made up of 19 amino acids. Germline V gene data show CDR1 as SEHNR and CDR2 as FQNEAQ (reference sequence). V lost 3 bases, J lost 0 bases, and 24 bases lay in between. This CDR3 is CASSFTFRPDLVSSYEQYF. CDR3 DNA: TGTGCCAGCAGCTTCACCTTCCGCCCCGACTTAGTGAGCTCCTACGAGCAGTACTTC.

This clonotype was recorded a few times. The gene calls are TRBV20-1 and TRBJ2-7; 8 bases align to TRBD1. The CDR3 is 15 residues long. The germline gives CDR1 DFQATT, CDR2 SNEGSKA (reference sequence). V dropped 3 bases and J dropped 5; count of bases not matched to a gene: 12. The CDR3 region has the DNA TGCAGTGCTAGTCGCCTGGACAGGGAAAGCCACGAGCAGTACTTC. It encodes CSASRLDRESHEQYF.

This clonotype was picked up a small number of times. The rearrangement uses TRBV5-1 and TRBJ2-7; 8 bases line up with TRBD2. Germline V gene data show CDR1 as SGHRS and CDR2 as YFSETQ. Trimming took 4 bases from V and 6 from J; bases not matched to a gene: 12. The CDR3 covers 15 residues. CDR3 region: CASSTDGTRSSEQYF. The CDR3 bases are TGCGCCAGCAGCACGGATGGGACTAGGAGTTCCGAGCAGTACTTC.

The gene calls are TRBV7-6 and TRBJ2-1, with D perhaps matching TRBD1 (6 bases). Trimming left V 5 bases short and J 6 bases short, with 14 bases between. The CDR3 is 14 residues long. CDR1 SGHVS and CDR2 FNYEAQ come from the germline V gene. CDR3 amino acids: CASSQEQGSNEQFF. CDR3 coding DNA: TGTGCCAGCAGCCAAGAACAGGGTAGCAATGAGCAGTTCTTC.

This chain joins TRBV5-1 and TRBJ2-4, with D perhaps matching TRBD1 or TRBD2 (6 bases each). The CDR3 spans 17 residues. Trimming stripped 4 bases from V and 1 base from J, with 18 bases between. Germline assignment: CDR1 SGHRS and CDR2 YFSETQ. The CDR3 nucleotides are TGCGCCAGCAGCGAGGAGTGGGGGGCCTTGGCCAAAAACATTCAGTACTTC. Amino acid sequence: CASSEEWGALAKNIQYF.

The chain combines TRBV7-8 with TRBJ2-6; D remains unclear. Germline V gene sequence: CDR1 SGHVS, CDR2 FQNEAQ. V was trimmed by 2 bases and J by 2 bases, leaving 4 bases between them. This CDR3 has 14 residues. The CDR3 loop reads CASSLMPGANVLTF. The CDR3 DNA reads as TGTGCCAGCAGCTTAATGCCTGGGGCCAACGTCCTGACTTTC.

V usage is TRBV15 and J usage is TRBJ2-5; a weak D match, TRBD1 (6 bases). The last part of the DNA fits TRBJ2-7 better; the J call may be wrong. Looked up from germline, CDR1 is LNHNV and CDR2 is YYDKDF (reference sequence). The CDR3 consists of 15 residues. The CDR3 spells CATRRPGDTDYEQYF. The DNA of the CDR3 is TGTGCCACCAGACGACCCGGGGACACAGACTACGAGCAGTACTTC.

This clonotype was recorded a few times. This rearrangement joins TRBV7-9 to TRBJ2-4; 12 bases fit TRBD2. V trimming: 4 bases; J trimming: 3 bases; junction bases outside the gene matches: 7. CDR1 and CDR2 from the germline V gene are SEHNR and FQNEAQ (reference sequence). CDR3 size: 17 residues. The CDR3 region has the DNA TGTGCCAGCAGCTCTAGCGGGAGGGCCTTGGGCAAAAACATTCAGTACTTC. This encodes CASSSSGRALGKNIQYF. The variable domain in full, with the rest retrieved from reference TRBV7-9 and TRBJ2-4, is DTGVSQNPRHKITKRGQNVTFRCDPISEHNRLYWYRQTLGQGPEFLTYFQNEAQLEKSRLLSDRFSAERPKGSFSTLEIQRTEQGDSAMYLCASSSSGRALGKNIQYFGAGTRLSVL.